The source of this T cell receptor beta chain is a study of blood T cell repertoires in COVID-19. Across the whole study: COVID-19 samples collected from the United States, Italy and Spain covered acute and convalescent phases. Sources were T cells, B-cell-depleted T cells, or PBMCs; the material itself was cDNA or gDNA.

In the study's own analysis: Using reference gene primer amplification, nucleated cell counts were estimated. Measured with immunoSEQ multiplex PCR; TCRdb has only the in-frame clones, and not every one. D and trimming were read from the DNA, whereas the V and J calls and clone size are those reported in that table. The table lists 120,000 to 150,000 clones, more than 80% of them singletons. Germline V lookup: CDR1 WNHNN, CDR2 SYGVQD (reference sequence). The CDR3 length is 18 residues. V dropped 5 bases and J dropped 5; count of bases not matched to a gene: 19. V usage is TRBV10-1 and J usage is TRBJ1-1, with 8 positions matching TRBD1. The sequencing sample was made of peripheral blood. This clonotype was sampled from a human donor in a cohort sampled during active COVID-19. Here the CDR3 DNA reads TGCGCCAGCAGTTCCCCTCGGGGCAGGGGGCCCACGGGTACTGAAGCTTTCTTT. Residues: CASSSPRGRGPTGTEAFF.